The subject of this entry is one TCR beta chain. The sample belongs to a study of sequential checkpoint blockade in melanoma. Whole-study context: TCRβ was sequenced from DNA of 91 pretreatment tumors.

Documented treatment: randomized to nivolumab then ipilimumab (arm A) or the reverse (arm B). With 6 bases clipped from V and 0 bases from J, the junction kept 11 bases outside the gene matches. Looked up from germline, CDR1 is MDHEN and CDR2 is SYDVKM. The CDR3 is 17 residues long. Produced via immunoSEQ multiplex PCR; TCRdb's table is partial and in-frame only. The sample records more than 3,000 clones, roughly 23% being singletons. This sequence was found in a human donor with melanoma. This chain joins TRBV28 and TRBJ1-2, with TRBD1 identical over 9 bases. The specimen comprised tumor tissue (inferred from file names), sampled from a patient given nivolumab and ipilimumab in sequence. CDR3 sequence (DNA): TGTGCCAGCAGGCCAACAGGGGGCGCTCAGGCTAACTATGGCTACACCTTC. Its translation: CASRPTGGAQANYGYTF.